The 18 T cell receptor beta chains reported below all come from one sample, sequenced in a study of cytomegalovirus exposure and HLA in healthy donors (dated by TCRdb to about 2017). Library preparation employed the immunoSEQ multiplex PCR assay. TCRdb's version of the immuneACCESS table is confined to in-frame rearrangements and falls short of the full clone set. An unresolved V gene accounts for under half of the shortfall where checked; the remainder is of unknown origin. The sample records 200,000 to 250,000 clones, around nine tenths of which are singletons. The top ten clones comprise 2.6% of the sample. Sequencing used PBMCs. The receptor source for this set is a man between 18 and 29 years old in good health and CMV-seronegative.

This clone was seen only once. This chain links TRBV19 with TRBJ2-3; TRBD2 matches 8 bases. The germline CDR1 and CDR2 sequences are LNHDA and SQIVND (reference sequence). The CDR3 totals 13 residues. With V trimmed by 3 bases and J by 4 bases, 0 bases remained unmatched. The CDR3 loop is CASSMRGADTQYF. CDR3 nucleotide sequence: TGTGCCAGTAGTATGCGGGGGGCAGATACGCAGTATTTT.

This sequence joins TRBV10-2 and TRBJ2-5, with 8 bases aligning to TRBD1. Germline trimming cut 0 bases from V and 2 bases from J; bases unmatched to any gene: 17. This CDR3 spans 20 amino acids. Germline V gene data show CDR1 as WSHSY and CDR2 as SAAADI. The CDR3, as DNA: TGCGCCAGCAGTGAGTCGGGAGGTGTCGCAGGGGGCCGGCCTCAAGAGACCCAGTACTTC. This codes for CASSESGGVAGGRPQETQYF.

The chain carries TRBV7-6 and TRBJ2-7; D remains unclear. The CDR3 has 15 residues. V lost 5 bases and J 2 bases, leaving 16 bases between the germline ends. Per germline, CDR1 SGHVS and CDR2 FNYEAQ. The DNA of the CDR3 is TGTGCCAGCAGCCCAACCCGCACGGGTGCCTACGAGCAGTACTTC. Its protein is CASSPTRTGAYEQYF.

The CDR3 DNA sequence: TGTGCCAGCAGCTCAACTAGCGGGAGTGGGATATACATTCAGTACTTC. Translated: CASSSTSGSGIYIQYF. This rearrangement joins TRBV5-4 to TRBJ2-4; TRBD2 aligns across 11 bases. V lost 3 bases to trimming and J lost 8 bases; unmatched junction nucleotides: 10. The germline gives CDR1 SGHNT, CDR2 YYREEE (reference sequence). This CDR3 has 16 residues.

This clone was picked up a small number of times. The V call is TRBV6-6, the J call TRBJ1-5; 7 bases are shared with TRBD1. Per the germline V gene, CDR1 is MNHNY and CDR2 is SVGAGI (reference sequence). The J segment lost 7 bases and the V segment lost 7 bases, leaving 13 bases of the junction unmatched. The CDR3 spans 15 residues. This chain's CDR3 is CASTRQGPLGQPQHF. The DNA for the CDR3 is TGTGCCAGCACAAGACAGGGCCCTCTTGGGCAGCCCCAGCATTTT.

The chain employs TRBV4-2 and TRBJ2-2, with 10 bases matching TRBD2. The CDR3 is 18 residues long. Per the germline V gene, CDR1 is LGHNA and CDR2 is YNFKEQ. The V and J ends lost 1 base and 2 bases, in that order; junction bases with no gene match: 7. The CDR3 loop reads CASSQAQGLADNTGELFF. DNA for the CDR3: TGTGCCAGCAGCCAAGCCCAAGGACTAGCGGACAACACCGGGGAGCTGTTTTTT.

The chain uses TRBV5-1 and TRBJ2-3, with 10 nucleotides matching TRBD1. CDR1 SGHRS and CDR2 YFSETQ come from the germline V gene. The CDR3 sequence is 16 residues long. J was trimmed by 4 bases and V by 4 bases; bases with no gene match: 9. For the CDR3, the DNA is TGCGCCAGCAGCGCGACAGGGGGCTATCGCTCAGATACGCAGTATTTT. It specifies CASSATGGYRSDTQYF.

The chain has TRBV27 and TRBJ2-1; 7 nucleotides align to TRBD1. CDR1 and CDR2 from the germline V gene are MNHEY and SMNVEV (reference sequence). V trimming: 5 bases; J trimming: 7 bases; junction bases outside the gene matches: 11. This CDR3 has 15 amino acids. Here the CDR3 reads CASSRDSPRLNEQFF. The DNA for the CDR3 is TGTGCCAGCAGTCGGGACAGCCCCCGCCTGAATGAGCAGTTCTTC.

This clone has a single count. The chain uses TRBV9 and TRBJ1-5; no definite D call. Germline loops: CDR1 SGDLS, CDR2 YYNGEE. Between the trimmed V and J ends, which lost 0 bases and 4 bases, there was a span of 11 bases. The CDR3 consists of 15 residues. The CDR3 sequence: CASSVDGGKNQPQHF. In nucleotides, the CDR3 is TGTGCCAGCAGCGTAGACGGCGGAAAGAATCAGCCCCAGCATTTT.

The chain has TRBV10-3 and TRBJ2-5; possible D gene TRBD2, 5 bases. Looked up from germline, CDR1 is ENHRY and CDR2 is SYGVKD. The CDR3 length is 13 residues. With 10 bases removed from V and 5 bases from J, the gap between germline ends came to 17 bases. CDR3 DNA sequence: TGTGCCACCTCACTAGAATACCTGGAGACCCAGTACTTC. It encodes CATSLEYLETQYF.

V usage is TRBV4-1 and J usage is TRBJ1-2; D is ambiguous. The V gene lost 0 bases and the J gene lost 0 bases, with 8 bases spanning the gap. This CDR3 is built from 15 residues. Germline V gives CDR1 MGHRA, CDR2 YSYEKL. For the CDR3, the DNA is TGCGCCAGCAGCCAAGATCGAACATCTAACTATGGCTACACCTTC. Encoded protein: CASSQDRTSNYGYTF.

V and J are TRBV4-3 and TRBJ2-6; possibly TRBD1 for D (6 bases). The germline gives CDR1 LGHNA, CDR2 YSLEER. The CDR3 extends over 18 amino acids. V lost 0 bases, J lost 2 bases, and 14 bases lay in between. CDR3 loop: CASSQDRGRGPGANVLTF. The CDR3 DNA follows: TGCGCCAGCAGCCAAGATAGGGGCAGGGGACCTGGGGCCAACGTCCTGACTTTC.

This chain connects TRBV29-1 to TRBJ1-1; 8 bases line up with TRBD1. Germline CDR1 reads SQVTM; CDR2 reads ANQGSEA. Trimming cost V 7 bases and J 1 base; bases outside gene matches: 2. The CDR3 is 12 amino acids. The CDR3: CSAQGANTEAFF. CDR3 sequence (DNA): TGCAGCGCGCAGGGGGCGAACACTGAAGCTTTCTTT.

J is TRBJ1-3 and V is TRBV9, with TRBD1 matching over 8 bases. There are 16 residues in the CDR3. The germline V gene has CDR1 SGDLS and CDR2 YYNGEE. The V segment lost 6 bases and the J segment 4 bases; nucleotides outside the gene matches: 12. In nucleotides, the CDR3 is TGTGCCAGCACGGCAGGGGGCCAGCTTGCGGGAAACACCATATATTTT. It is translated as CASTAGGQLAGNTIYF.

The rearrangement joins TRBV28 to TRBJ2-2; maybe TRBD1 (6 bases). The CDR3 has 14 amino acids. Germline assignment: CDR1 MDHEN and CDR2 SYDVKM. Trimming removed 5 bases from V and 1 base from J, with 8 bases in between. CDR3 sequence reads: CASSLGGNTGELFF. The CDR3 nucleotides read TGTGCCAGCAGTCTAGGGGGGAACACCGGGGAGCTGTTTTTT. Drawing the rest from reference TRBV28 and TRBJ2-2, the complete variable domain is DVKVTQSSRYLVKRTGEKVFLECVQDMDHENMFWYRQDPGLGLRLIYFSYDVKMKEKGDIPEGYSVSREKKERFSLILESASTNQTSMYLCASSLGGNTGELFFGEGSRLTVL.

The chain links TRBV7-2 to TRBJ1-1, with a possible D match to TRBD1 (5 bases). From germline, CDR1 is SGHTA and CDR2 FQGNSA. The CDR3 consists of 12 residues. Trimming removed 4 bases from V and 8 bases from J, with 11 bases in between. CDR3 nucleotide sequence: TGTGCCAGCAGCTCAAGGGGATCGGAAGCTTTCTTT. Protein sequence: CASSSRGSEAFF.

This clone was counted between two and nine times. The chain has TRBV28 and TRBJ1-6; D is perhaps TRBD1 (5 bases). Germline V gives CDR1 MDHEN, CDR2 SYDVKM. This CDR3 is built from 16 residues. V was pared by 5 bases and J by 7 bases, with 18 bases between. The CDR3 region is CASSLRRGRQNSPLHF. The DNA for the CDR3 is TGTGCCAGCAGTCTTCGTCGGGGGAGGCAAAATTCACCCCTCCACTTT.

V usage is TRBV5-1 and J usage is TRBJ2-7; the match to TRBD1 covers 7 bases. V shed 3 bases and J 2 bases; nucleotides not matched to a gene: 11. CDR1 and CDR2 (germline): SGHRS, YFSETQ. The CDR3 is 16 amino acids. Written as DNA, the CDR3 is TGCGCCAGCAGCTCCGTACGACAGGGTTTTACCTACGAGCAGTACTTC. It codes for CASSSVRQGFTYEQYF.